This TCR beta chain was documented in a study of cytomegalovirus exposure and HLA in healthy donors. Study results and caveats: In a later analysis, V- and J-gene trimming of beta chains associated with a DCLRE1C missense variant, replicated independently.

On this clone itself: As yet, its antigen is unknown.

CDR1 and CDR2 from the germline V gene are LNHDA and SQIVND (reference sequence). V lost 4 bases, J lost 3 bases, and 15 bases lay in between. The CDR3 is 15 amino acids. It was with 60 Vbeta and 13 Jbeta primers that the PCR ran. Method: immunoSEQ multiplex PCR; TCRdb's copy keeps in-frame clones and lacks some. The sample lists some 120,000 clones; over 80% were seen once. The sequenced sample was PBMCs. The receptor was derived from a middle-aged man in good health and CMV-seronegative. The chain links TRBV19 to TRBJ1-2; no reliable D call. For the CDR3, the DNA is TGTGCCAGTAGTAGCACGGGAGAATCATACTATGGCTACACCTTC. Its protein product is CASSSTGESYYGYTF.